This T cell receptor (beta chain) was sequenced in a study of identical twins. TCRdb redid the calling of the 5' RACE reads with MiXCR, one entry per CDR3 protein. The sample has fewer than 900,000 distinct CDR3 sequences, about 20% seen once; the top ten hold about an eighth. V trimming: 7 bases; J trimming: 4 bases; junction bases outside the gene matches: 4. The CDR3 contains 13 residues. This clonotype was seen a few times. These sequences were also reported in another study, on T cells expressing NK-cell markers.

V usage is TRBV12-3 or TRBV12-4 and J usage is TRBJ2-1; 7 bases match TRBD1. This TCR was recovered from a young woman in good health. The sample comprised PBMCs. The CDR3, as DNA: TGTGCCAGCATTATGGGACAGTACAATGAGCAGTTCTTC. Amino acid sequence: CASIMGQYNEQFF.